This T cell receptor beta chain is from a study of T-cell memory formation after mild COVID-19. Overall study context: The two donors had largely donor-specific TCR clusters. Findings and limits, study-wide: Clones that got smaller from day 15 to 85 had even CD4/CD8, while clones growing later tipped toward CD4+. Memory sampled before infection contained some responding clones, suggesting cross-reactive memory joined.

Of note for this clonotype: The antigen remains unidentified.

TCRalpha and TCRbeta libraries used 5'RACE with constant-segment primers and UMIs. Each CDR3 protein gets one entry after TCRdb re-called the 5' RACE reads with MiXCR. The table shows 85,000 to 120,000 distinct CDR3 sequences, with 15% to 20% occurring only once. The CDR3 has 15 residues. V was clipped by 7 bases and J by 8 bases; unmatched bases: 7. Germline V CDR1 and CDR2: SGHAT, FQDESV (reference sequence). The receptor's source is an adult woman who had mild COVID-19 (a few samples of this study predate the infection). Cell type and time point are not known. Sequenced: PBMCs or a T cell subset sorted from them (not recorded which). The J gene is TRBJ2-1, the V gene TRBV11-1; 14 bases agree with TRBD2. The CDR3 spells CASTQTSGRAHEQFF. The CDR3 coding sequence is TGTGCCAGCACCCAGACTAGCGGGAGGGCCCATGAGCAGTTCTTC. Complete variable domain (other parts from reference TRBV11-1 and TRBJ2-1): EAEVAQSPRYKITEKSQAVAFWCDPISGHATLYWYRQILGQGPELLVQFQDESVVDDSQLPKDRFSAERLKGVDSTLKIQPAELGDSAMYLCASTQTSGRAHEQFFGPGTRLTVL.